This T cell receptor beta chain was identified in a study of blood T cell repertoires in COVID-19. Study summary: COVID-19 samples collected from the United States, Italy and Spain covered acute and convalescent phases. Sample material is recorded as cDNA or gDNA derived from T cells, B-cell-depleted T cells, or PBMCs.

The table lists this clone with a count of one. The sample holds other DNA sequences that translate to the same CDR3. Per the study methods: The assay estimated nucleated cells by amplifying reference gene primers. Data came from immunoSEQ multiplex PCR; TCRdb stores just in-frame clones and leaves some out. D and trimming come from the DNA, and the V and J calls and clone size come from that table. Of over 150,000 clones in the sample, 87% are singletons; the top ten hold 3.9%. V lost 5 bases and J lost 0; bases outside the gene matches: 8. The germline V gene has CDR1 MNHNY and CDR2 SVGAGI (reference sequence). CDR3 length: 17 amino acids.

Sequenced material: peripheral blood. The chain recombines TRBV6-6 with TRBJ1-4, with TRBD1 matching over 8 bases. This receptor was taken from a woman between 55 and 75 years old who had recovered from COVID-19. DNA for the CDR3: TGTGCCAGCAGTCCCCGGACAGGGAGTGCAACTAATGAAAAACTGTTTTTT. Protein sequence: CASSPRTGSATNEKLFF.